The 5 T cell receptor beta chains below come from one sample, sequenced in a study of siplizumab effects on memory and regulatory T cells. This table comes from immunoSEQ multiplex PCR, and its TCRdb copy is limited to in-frame clones, with some not included. Among around 95,000 clones listed, about 90% were seen once. Sequencing used CD4+ T cells sorted from blood. These receptors were taken from a human donor in good health.

The J gene is TRBJ2-7, the V gene TRBV19; 9 bases fit TRBD2. The CDR3 runs 13 residues. V shed 7 bases, J shed 4 bases, and the junction held 5 bases outside the gene matches. Germline V lookup: CDR1 LNHDA, CDR2 SQIVND (reference sequence). The CDR3 region is CASMVRGGYEQYF. The CDR3 region has the DNA TGTGCCAGTATGGTGCGGGGGGGATACGAGCAGTACTTC. The complete variable domain, with remaining parts taken from reference TRBV19 and TRBJ2-7, reads DGGITQSPKYLFRKEGQNVTLSCEQNLNHDAMYWYRQDPGQGLRLIYYSQIVNDFQKGDIAEGYSVSREKKESFPLTVTSAQKNPTAFYLCASMVRGGYEQYFGPGTRLTVT.

The CDR3 DNA reads as TGTGCCAGCAGGGATGTGTATAATTCACCCCTCCACTTT. Residues: CASRDVYNSPLHF. The gene calls are TRBV5-4 and TRBJ1-6, with no clear D. Trimming shortened V by 5 bases and J by 4 bases, and 7 bases separated the two germline ends. Germline assignment: CDR1 SGHNT and CDR2 YYREEE (reference sequence). The CDR3 is made up of 13 amino acids.

The chain combines TRBV6-5 with TRBJ1-2; 9 positions match TRBD1. The CDR3 covers 14 residues. J gave up 4 bases and V 2 bases, and 2 bases lay outside the gene matches. The germline V gene has CDR1 MNHEY and CDR2 SVGAGI. The CDR3 region has the DNA TGTGCCAGCAGTTACGAGACAGGGGGCTATGGCTACACCTTC. Translated: CASSYETGGYGYTF.

J is TRBJ2-7 and V is TRBV10-3; 7 bases line up with TRBD1. Germline V lookup: CDR1 ENHRY, CDR2 SYGVKD. V lost 6 bases and J lost 4; bases outside the gene matches: 6. This CDR3 contains 13 residues. DNA of the CDR3: TGTGCCATCAGCGGGACAGACACTTACGAGCAGTACTTC. Translated: CAISGTDTYEQYF.

This sequence joins TRBV27 and TRBJ2-3, with 7 bases matching TRBD2. CDR1 MNHEY and CDR2 SMNVEV come from the germline V gene (reference sequence). This CDR3 spans 15 amino acids. J was trimmed by 10 bases and V by 2 bases; bases with no gene match: 12. CDR3 residues: CASSLGGGTHLSQYF. CDR3 DNA sequence: TGTGCCAGCAGTTTAGGGGGGGGTACACATTTATCGCAGTATTTT.